The 24 T cell receptor beta chains listed next were all sequenced from one sample in a study of CD8+ T cells in alopecia areata. Specified treatment: oral pan-JAK inhibitor, 5-10 mg twice daily. Following RNA extraction, reverse transcription yielded cDNA that acted as the sequencing template. Libraries were prepared by immunoSEQ multiplex PCR; TCRdb keeps only in-frame clonotypes and omits some of them. The sample yields 200,000 or so clones, roughly two fifths seen once. Here the sequenced sample was CD4+ T cells sorted from blood, taken around week 36, from a patient treated with tofacitinib. The receptor set was obtained from a human donor with alopecia areata.

The rearrangement uses TRBV30 and TRBJ2-5; D remains ambiguous. Between the trimmed V and J ends, which lost 4 bases and 0 bases, there was a span of 9 bases. Germline lookup yields CDR1 GTSNPN and CDR2 SVGIG (reference sequence). This CDR3 has 13 residues. CDR3: CAWKVRYQETQYF. The CDR3 bases are TGTGCCTGGAAGGTTCGGTACCAAGAGACCCAGTACTTC.

The chain couples TRBV15 to TRBJ1-1; no reliable D call. Trimming shortened V by 0 bases and J by 7 bases, and 15 bases separated the two germline ends. This CDR3 comprises 15 residues. The germline CDR1 and CDR2 sequences are LNHNV and YYDKDF (reference sequence). This chain's CDR3 is CATSRELLPGHEAFF. The DNA for the CDR3 is TGTGCCACCAGCAGAGAGCTTCTTCCGGGCCATGAAGCTTTCTTT.

The J gene is TRBJ2-7, the V gene TRBV18; D unclear. V shed 4 bases and J shed 3 bases, with 4 bases lying between them. This CDR3 region has 11 residues. Per the germline V gene, CDR1 is KGHSH and CDR2 is LQKENI. This chain's CDR3 is CASSQNYEQYF. CDR3 in DNA: TGTGCCAGCTCACAAAACTACGAGCAGTACTTC.

The rearrangement uses TRBV4-3 and TRBJ2-5; 10 bases fit TRBD2. V gave up 1 base and J gave up 5 bases; unmatched junction bases: 4. There are 15 residues in the CDR3. From germline, CDR1 is LGHNA and CDR2 YSLEER. The CDR3 is CASSQGLAGVETQYF. CDR3 nucleotide sequence: TGCGCCAGCAGCCAAGGGCTAGCGGGAGTTGAGACCCAGTACTTC.

This clone was counted between two and nine times. The chain joins TRBV10-3 to TRBJ1-5; D is possibly TRBD1 (5 bases). This CDR3 is 15 amino acids long. Between the trimmed V and J ends, which lost 5 bases and 1 base, there was a span of 12 bases. CDR1 ENHRY and CDR2 SYGVKD come from the germline V gene. DNA of the CDR3: TGTGCCATCAGTCCTGGGGGAGGAAGCAATCAGCCCCAGCATTTT. Translation: CAISPGGGSNQPQHF.

The V and J genes are TRBV5-1 and TRBJ2-1; 15 nucleotides align to TRBD2. V shed 4 bases and J 7 bases; nucleotides not matched to a gene: 6. This CDR3 contains 16 residues. CDR1 and CDR2 (germline): SGHRS, YFSETQ. The CDR3 nucleotides are TGCGCCAGCAGCCTAGGACTAGCGGGAGGGGATAATGAGCAGTTCTTC. Translating it yields CASSLGLAGGDNEQFF.

This clone has only a few counts. The rearrangement uses TRBV30 and TRBJ2-3; maybe TRBD1 (5 bases). Germline assignment: CDR1 GTSNPN and CDR2 SVGIG (reference sequence). Trimming cost V 0 bases and J 4 bases, with 14 bases left between them. The CDR3 length is 15 residues. DNA for the CDR3: TGTGCCTGGAGTGTAGGGCAGGGTGGCGCAGATACGCAGTATTTT. It is translated as CAWSVGQGGADTQYF.

V gene TRBV7-8 combines with J gene TRBJ2-5; TRBD2 aligns across 7 bases. This CDR3 spans 17 amino acids. Germline V gene lookup returns CDR1 SGHVS and CDR2 FQNEAQ. Trimming at V came to 2 bases and at J to 4 bases, leaving 13 bases not matched to a gene. The CDR3 nucleotides are TGTGCCAGCAGCTTACTGGTCGGCGGGAGAGTTGCAGAGACCCAGTACTTC. Amino acid sequence: CASSLLVGGRVAETQYF.

This clone was observed a few times. The chain links TRBV29-1 to TRBJ1-2, with unresolved D. CDR3 length equals 12 residues. The V and J ends lost 4 bases and 4 bases respectively, with 10 bases between them. Germline V gives CDR1 SQVTM, CDR2 ANQGSEA. CDR3 sequence (DNA): TGCAGCGTTGCCGGCTTGGGCTATGGCTACACCTTC. Amino acids: CSVAGLGYGYTF.

The chain is built from TRBV6-1 and TRBJ2-3; 9 nucleotides agree with TRBD1. J lost 1 base, V lost 1 base, and 9 bases had no gene match. CDR3 length: 18 residues. The V gene's germline CDR1 is MNHNS and CDR2 SASEGT. The CDR3: CASSEEWTGVAGTDTQYF. The CDR3 DNA sequence: TGTGCCAGCAGTGAAGAGTGGACAGGGGTAGCGGGCACAGATACGCAGTATTTT.

This clone was seen more than once but under ten times. The chain combines TRBV9 with TRBJ2-3; D unresolved. Trimming left V 0 bases short and J 1 base short, with 12 bases between. The CDR3 runs to 16 residues. CDR1 and CDR2 from the germline V gene are SGDLS and YYNGEE. Written as DNA, the CDR3 is TGTGCCAGCAGCGTAGGTGGCGACCCCCGCACAGATACGCAGTATTTT. Translation gives CASSVGGDPRTDTQYF.

V usage is TRBV7-2 and J usage is TRBJ1-2, with D hard to call. The CDR3 has 13 amino acids. V lost 4 bases, J lost 7 bases, and 13 bases lay in between. Per germline, CDR1 SGHTA and CDR2 FQGNSA. The CDR3 is CASSSYAAGGYTF. The CDR3 DNA is TGTGCCAGCAGCTCCTACGCCGCGGGTGGCTACACCTTC.

This chain links TRBV6-5 with TRBJ2-7, with 11 bases identical to TRBD2. Germline-derived CDR1 and CDR2 are MNHEY and SVGAGI. The J segment lost 2 bases and the V segment lost 5 bases, leaving 5 bases of the junction unmatched. The CDR3 length is 15 residues. The CDR3 here is CASSQLAGGTYEQYF. CDR3 DNA sequence: TGTGCCAGCAGTCAGCTAGCGGGAGGAACCTACGAGCAGTACTTC.

The chain combines TRBV4-3 with TRBJ1-4; D might be TRBD1 (5 bases). Deletions cut 0 bases from V and 5 bases from J, with 10 bases between. There are 15 residues in the CDR3. The V gene's germline CDR1 is LGHNA and CDR2 YSLEER. In DNA form, the CDR3 reads TGCGCCAGCAGCCAAGAAGGGGTCAGAAATGAAAAACTGTTTTTT. Translated, it gives CASSQEGVRNEKLFF.

The V call is TRBV2, the J call TRBJ2-1, with 13 bases aligning to TRBD2. J lost 1 base, V lost 6 bases, and 0 bases had no gene match. The CDR3 has 15 residues. Germline values: CDR1 SNHLY, CDR2 FYNNEI. The CDR3: CASRGLAGSYNEQFF. In DNA, the CDR3 is TGTGCCAGCAGGGGACTAGCGGGATCCTACAATGAGCAGTTCTTC.

The chain carries TRBV29-1 and TRBJ1-1; TRBD1 is a possible D gene (6 bases). Trimming pared 6 bases from V and 0 bases from J, leaving 20 bases between. Germline V gene data show CDR1 as SQVTM and CDR2 as ANQGSEA. The CDR3 extends over 16 amino acids. The CDR3 region is CSVPTGTSFMNTEAFF. In DNA, the CDR3 is TGCAGCGTCCCCACTGGGACATCTTTCATGAACACTGAAGCTTTCTTT.

The rearrangement joins TRBV20-1 to TRBJ2-5; unclear D gene. Germline loops: CDR1 DFQATT, CDR2 SNEGSKA (reference sequence). Trimming removed 7 bases from V and 5 bases from J, with 8 bases in between. The CDR3 runs to 10 residues. CDR3 in DNA: TGCAGTGGAAAACGGGAGACCCAGTACTTC. It yields the protein CSGKRETQYF.

The V call is TRBV5-1, the J call TRBJ1-1; 7 nucleotides match TRBD1. Germline-derived CDR1 and CDR2 are SGHRS and YFSETQ. The CDR3 covers 15 residues. The trim removed 4 bases at V and 1 base at J, leaving 7 bases unmatched. DNA of the CDR3: TGCGCCAGCAGCCTGACAGGGAGGGGGAACACTGAAGCTTTCTTT. This encodes CASSLTGRGNTEAFF.

This clone was seen ten or more times. The chain joins TRBV19 to TRBJ1-5; 7 nucleotides line up with TRBD1. The CDR3 sequence is 14 residues long. V dropped 3 bases and J dropped 6; count of bases not matched to a gene: 5. From germline, CDR1 is LNHDA and CDR2 SQIVND (reference sequence). The CDR3 bases are TGTGCCAGTAGTATCAAACAGGGGCCTCAGCCCCAGCATTTT. Encoded protein: CASSIKQGPQPQHF.

The chain joins TRBV2 to TRBJ2-5, with D hard to call. V lost 4 bases to trimming and J lost 6 bases, with 3 bases between them. Per germline, CDR1 SNHLY and CDR2 FYNNEI. The CDR3 loop spans 10 amino acids. This chain's CDR3 is CASSVQTQYF. The CDR3 bases are TGTGCCAGCAGTGTCCAGACCCAGTACTTC.

This clone was counted only a few times. V and J are TRBV11-2 and TRBJ2-3; D is uncertain. The CDR3 is made up of 14 amino acids. Deletions cut 3 bases from V and 3 bases from J, with 10 bases between. Per the germline V gene, CDR1 is SGHAT and CDR2 is FQNNGV. CDR3 nucleotide sequence: TGTGCCAGCAGCTTCGGTAGCAGAACAGATACGCAGTATTTT. Its translation is CASSFGSRTDTQYF.

This rearrangement joins TRBV7-6 to TRBJ2-6; D unclear. Trimming removed 3 bases from V and 0 bases from J, with 9 bases in between. The V gene's germline CDR1 is SGHVS and CDR2 FNYEAQ. The CDR3 is 16 residues long. The CDR3 DNA reads as TGTGCCAGCAGCTTGGCACTTATCTCTGGGGCCAACGTCCTGACTTTC. Its translation: CASSLALISGANVLTF.

This clone was seen only a few times. V is TRBV5-1 and J is TRBJ1-5; possibly TRBD1 for D (5 bases). The V gene lost 0 bases and the J gene lost 8 bases, with 9 bases spanning the gap. CDR3 length equals 13 residues. Looked up from germline, CDR1 is SGHRS and CDR2 is YFSETQ. CDR3 in amino acids: CASSLAAGEPQHF. The CDR3 DNA sequence: TGCGCCAGCAGCTTGGCCGCGGGGGAGCCCCAGCATTTT. Using reference TRBV5-1 and TRBJ1-5 for the parts outside the CDR3, the full variable domain is KAGVTQTPRYLIKTRGQQVTLSCSPISGHRSVSWYQQTPGQGLQFLFEYFSETQRNKGNFPGRFSGRQFSNSRSEMNVSTLELGDSALYLCASSLAAGEPQHFGDGTRLSIL.

The rearrangement uses TRBV5-6 and TRBJ2-6; TRBD1 is a possible D gene (6 bases). This CDR3 comprises 16 residues. Germline lookup yields CDR1 SGHDT and CDR2 YYEEEE. V was pared by 4 bases and J by 4 bases, with 15 bases between. CDR3 sequence reads: CASSHPGVAGANVLTF. The CDR3 DNA sequence: TGTGCCAGCAGCCACCCAGGGGTAGCGGGGGCCAACGTCCTGACTTTC.